This T cell receptor (beta chain) emerged from a study of blood T cell repertoires in COVID-19. Profiling relied on immunoSEQ multiplex PCR, and the TCRdb table lists in-frame clones only, not all of them. In the table there are approximately 250,000 clones, about 83% of which are singletons. The CDR3 sequence is 14 residues long. Germline CDR1 is SGHTA and CDR2 is FQGNSA. The V end was cut by 4 bases, the J end by 6 bases, with 13 bases between. Specimen: peripheral blood. The J gene is TRBJ2-1, the V gene TRBV7-2, with D possibly being TRBD1 (6 bases). This clonotype was sampled from a woman aged 40 to 50 who had recovered from COVID-19. CDR3 bases: TGTGCCAGCAGCTCACAGCTAGGGGGCAATGAGCAGTTCTTC. Its translation is CASSSQLGGNEQFF.